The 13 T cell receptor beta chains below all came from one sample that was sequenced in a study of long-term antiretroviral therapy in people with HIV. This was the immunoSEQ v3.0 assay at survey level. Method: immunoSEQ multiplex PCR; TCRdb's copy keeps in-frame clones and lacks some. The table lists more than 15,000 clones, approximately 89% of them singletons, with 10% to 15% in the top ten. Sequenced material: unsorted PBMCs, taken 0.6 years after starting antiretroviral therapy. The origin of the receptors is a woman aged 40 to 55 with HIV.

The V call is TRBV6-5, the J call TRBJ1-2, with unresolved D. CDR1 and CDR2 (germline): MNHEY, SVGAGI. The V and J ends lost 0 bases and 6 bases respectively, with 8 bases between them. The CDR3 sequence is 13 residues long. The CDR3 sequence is CASSYSGRDGYTF. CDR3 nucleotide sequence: TGTGCCAGCAGTTACTCTGGGAGAGATGGCTACACCTTC.

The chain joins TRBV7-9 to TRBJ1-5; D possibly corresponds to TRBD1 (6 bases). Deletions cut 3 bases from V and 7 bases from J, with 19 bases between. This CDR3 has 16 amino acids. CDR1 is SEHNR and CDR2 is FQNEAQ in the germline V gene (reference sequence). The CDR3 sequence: CASSFSSQGSDQPQHF. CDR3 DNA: TGTGCCAGCAGCTTTAGCTCTCAGGGGTCCGACCAGCCCCAGCATTTT.

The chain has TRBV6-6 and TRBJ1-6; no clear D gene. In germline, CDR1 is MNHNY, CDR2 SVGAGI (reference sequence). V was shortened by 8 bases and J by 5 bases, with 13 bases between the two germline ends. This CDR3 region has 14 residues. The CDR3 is CASGYQENNSPLHF. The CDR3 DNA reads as TGTGCCAGCGGCTACCAGGAAAATAATTCACCCCTCCACTTT.

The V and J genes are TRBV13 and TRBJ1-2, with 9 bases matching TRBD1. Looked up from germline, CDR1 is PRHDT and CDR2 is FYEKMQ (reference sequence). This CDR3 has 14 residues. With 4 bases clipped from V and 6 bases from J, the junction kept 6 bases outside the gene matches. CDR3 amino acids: CASSSHRTGDGYTF. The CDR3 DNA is TGTGCCAGCAGCTCCCACCGGACAGGGGATGGCTACACCTTC.

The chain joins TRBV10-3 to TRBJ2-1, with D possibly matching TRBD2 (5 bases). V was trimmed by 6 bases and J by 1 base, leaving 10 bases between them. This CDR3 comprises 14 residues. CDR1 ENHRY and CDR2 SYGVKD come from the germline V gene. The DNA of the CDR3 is TGTGCCATCAGCCCACGGGGTTCCTACAATGAGCAGTTCTTC. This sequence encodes CAISPRGSYNEQFF.

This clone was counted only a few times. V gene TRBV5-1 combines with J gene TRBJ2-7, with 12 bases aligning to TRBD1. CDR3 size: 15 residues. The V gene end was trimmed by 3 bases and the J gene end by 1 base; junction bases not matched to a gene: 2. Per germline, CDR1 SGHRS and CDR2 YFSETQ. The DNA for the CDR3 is TGCGCCAGCAGCTCGGGACAGGGGGCATCCTACGAGCAGTACTTC. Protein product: CASSSGQGASYEQYF.

The CDR3 protein is CASSFGDGDTQYF. The CDR3 region has the DNA TGTGCCAGCAGTTTCGGGGACGGTGATACGCAGTATTTT. The rearrangement links TRBV27 to TRBJ2-3; the D gene could be TRBD1 or TRBD2 (5 bases each). Germline loops: CDR1 MNHEY, CDR2 SMNVEV (reference sequence). The length of the CDR3 is 13 residues. Between the trimmed V and J ends, which lost 3 bases and 6 bases, there was a span of 10 bases.

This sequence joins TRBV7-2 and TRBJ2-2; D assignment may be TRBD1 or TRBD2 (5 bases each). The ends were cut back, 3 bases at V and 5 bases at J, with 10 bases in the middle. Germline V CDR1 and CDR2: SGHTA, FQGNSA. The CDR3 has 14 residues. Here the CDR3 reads CASSFLGGTGELFF. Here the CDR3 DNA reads TGTGCCAGCAGCTTCCTTGGGGGAACCGGGGAGCTGTTTTTT.

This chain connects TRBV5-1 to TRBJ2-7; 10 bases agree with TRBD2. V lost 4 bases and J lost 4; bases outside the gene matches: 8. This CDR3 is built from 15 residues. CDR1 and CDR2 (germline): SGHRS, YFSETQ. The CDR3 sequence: CASSSSGGSFYEQYF. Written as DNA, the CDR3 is TGCGCCAGCAGCAGTAGCGGGGGGTCCTTTTACGAGCAGTACTTC.

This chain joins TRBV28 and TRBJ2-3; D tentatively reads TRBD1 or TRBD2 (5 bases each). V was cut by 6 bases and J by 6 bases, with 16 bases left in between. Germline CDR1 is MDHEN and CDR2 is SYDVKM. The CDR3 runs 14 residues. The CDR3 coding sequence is TGTGCCAGCAGGGGGACGGTTCACCCCGATACGCAGTATTTT. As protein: CASRGTVHPDTQYF.

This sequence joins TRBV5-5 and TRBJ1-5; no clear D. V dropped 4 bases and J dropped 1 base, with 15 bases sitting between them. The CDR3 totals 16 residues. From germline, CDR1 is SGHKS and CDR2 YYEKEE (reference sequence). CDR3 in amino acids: CASSLGSSGSNQPQHF. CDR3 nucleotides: TGTGCCAGCAGCCTTGGGTCTTCGGGGAGCAATCAGCCCCAGCATTTT.

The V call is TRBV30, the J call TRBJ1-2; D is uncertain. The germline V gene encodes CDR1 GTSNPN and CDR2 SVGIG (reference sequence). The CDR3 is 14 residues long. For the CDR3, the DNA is TGTGTGACTAAAGGGAAGGGTCCAGTCTATGGCTACACCTTC. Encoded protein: CVTKGKGPVYGYTF.

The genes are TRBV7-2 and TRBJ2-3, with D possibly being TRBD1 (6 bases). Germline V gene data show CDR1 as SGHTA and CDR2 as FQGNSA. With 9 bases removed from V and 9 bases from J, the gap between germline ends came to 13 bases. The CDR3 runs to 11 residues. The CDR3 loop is CASLQGATQYF. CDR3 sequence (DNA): TGTGCCAGTTTACAGGGTGCGACGCAGTATTTT. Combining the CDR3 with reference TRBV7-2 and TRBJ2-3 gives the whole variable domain GAGVSQSPSNKVTEKGKDVELRCDPISGHTALYWYRQSLGQGLEFLIYFQGNSAPDKSGLPSDRFSAERTGGSVSTLTIQRTQQEDSAVYLCASLQGATQYFGPGTRLTVL.